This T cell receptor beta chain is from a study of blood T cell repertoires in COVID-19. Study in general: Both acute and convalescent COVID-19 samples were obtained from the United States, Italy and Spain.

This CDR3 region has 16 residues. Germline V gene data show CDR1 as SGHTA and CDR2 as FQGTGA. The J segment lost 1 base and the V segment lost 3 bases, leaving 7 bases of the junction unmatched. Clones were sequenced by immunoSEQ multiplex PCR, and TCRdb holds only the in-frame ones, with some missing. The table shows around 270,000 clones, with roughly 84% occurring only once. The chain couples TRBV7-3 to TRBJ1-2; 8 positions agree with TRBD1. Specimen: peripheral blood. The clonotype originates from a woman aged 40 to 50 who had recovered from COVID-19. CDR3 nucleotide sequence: TGTGCCAGCAGCTTTTCTTCAGGGGGCCGTAACTATGGCTACACCTTC. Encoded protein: CASSFSSGGRNYGYTF.